The source of this T cell receptor beta chain is a study of T cells after posttransplantation cyclophosphamide. Remarks on this clone: Its specificity is not known.

Germline V gives CDR1 MGHRA, CDR2 YSYEKL. The CDR3 consists of 19 residues. V was shortened by 2 bases and J by 2 bases, with 19 bases between the two germline ends. Study-level points and caveats: TRB overlap between skin or GI tissue T cells and blood was limited. Donor-recipient repertoire similarity was low at 1-2 months, rising over year one.

Busulfan-fludarabine conditioning, marrow transplant, and cyclophosphamide on days +3 and +4 were administered. Assay used: immunoSEQ multiplex PCR; TCRdb lists only in-frame clones, some missing. This sample has tens of thousands of clones; more than 70% occur once, and the top ten carry about 8%. The chain has TRBV4-1 and TRBJ2-6; D may be TRBD1 (6 bases). The starting material was CD4+ T cells sorted from blood, obtained 1,900 to 2,000 days after a stem cell transplant with posttransplant cyclophosphamide. The receptor's source is a female patient in her forties or fifties who received an allogeneic stem cell transplant from a related donor, was CMV-positive, and had no GVHD. The graft donor may have given rise to some T cells. The chain's CDR3 is CASSQRRSPTGPGANVLTF. The CDR3 DNA reads as TGCGCCAGCAGCCAACGACGATCCCCCACAGGGCCTGGGGCCAACGTCCTGACTTTC.